The clone carrying this T cell receptor (beta chain) appeared a few times. Its antigen is undetermined. The record originates from a study of beta chain features in type 1 diabetes. Since all of the isolated RNA was reverse transcribed, expressed TCRB transcripts were what got sequenced. Deep immunoSEQ sequencing covered naive, central memory and regulatory T cell samples. TCRdb keeps only in-frame clones here, not all; method: immunoSEQ multiplex PCR. This repertoire shows a few hundred thousand clones, 11% to 15% found once; its top ten account for 0.03% to 0.04%. Germline loops: CDR1 SGHDT, CDR2 YYEEEE. This CDR3 contains 11 residues. The V end lost 1 base, the J end lost 6 bases, and 4 bases lay between the germline ends. The authors took one heparinised blood draw, averaging roughly 120 mL, from each donor. Study findings and constraints: Type 1 diabetes patients had fewer VDJ junction insertions and more deletions.

The sequence was obtained from a young man in good health. Material for sequencing was naive CD4+ T cells from blood. V and J are TRBV5-6 and TRBJ2-5; the D is unclear. CDR3 loop: CASSLQQTQYF. For the CDR3, the DNA is TGTGCCAGCAGCTTGCAGCAGACCCAGTACTTC. The entire variable domain, with the rest obtained from reference TRBV5-6 and TRBJ2-5, is as follows: DAGVTQSPTHLIKTRGQQVTLRCSPKSGHDTVSWYQQALGQGPQFIFQYYEEEERQRGNFPDRFSGHQFPNYSSELNVNALLLGDSALYLCASSLQQTQYFGPGTRLLVL.